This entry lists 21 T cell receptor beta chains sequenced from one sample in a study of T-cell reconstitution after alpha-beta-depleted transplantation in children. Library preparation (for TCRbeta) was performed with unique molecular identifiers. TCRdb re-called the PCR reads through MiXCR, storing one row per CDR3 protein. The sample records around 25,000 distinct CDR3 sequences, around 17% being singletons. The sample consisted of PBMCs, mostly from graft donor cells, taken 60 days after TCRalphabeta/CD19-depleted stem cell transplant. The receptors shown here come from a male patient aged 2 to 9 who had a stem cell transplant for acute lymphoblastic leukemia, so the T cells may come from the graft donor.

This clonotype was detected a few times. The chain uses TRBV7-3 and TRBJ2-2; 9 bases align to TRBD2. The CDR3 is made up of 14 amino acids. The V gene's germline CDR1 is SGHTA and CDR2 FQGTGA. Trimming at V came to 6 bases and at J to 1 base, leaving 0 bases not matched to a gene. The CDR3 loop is CASRAGGNTGELFF. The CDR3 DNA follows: TGTGCCAGCAGAGCGGGGGGGAACACCGGGGAGCTGTTTTTT.

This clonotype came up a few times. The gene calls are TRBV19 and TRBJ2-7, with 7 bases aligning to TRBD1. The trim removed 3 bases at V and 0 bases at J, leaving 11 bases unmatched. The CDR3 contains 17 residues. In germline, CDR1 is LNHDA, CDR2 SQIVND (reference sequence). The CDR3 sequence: CASSMGQHGFSSYEQYF. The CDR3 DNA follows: TGTGCCAGTAGTATGGGACAGCACGGGTTCAGCTCCTACGAGCAGTACTTC.

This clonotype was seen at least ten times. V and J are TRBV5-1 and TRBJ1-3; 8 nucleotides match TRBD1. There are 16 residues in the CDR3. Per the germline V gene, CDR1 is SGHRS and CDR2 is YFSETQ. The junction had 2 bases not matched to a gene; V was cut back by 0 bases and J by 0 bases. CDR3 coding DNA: TGCGCCAGCAGCTTGGGGGGACAGGTCTCTGGAAACACCATATATTTT. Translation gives CASSLGGQVSGNTIYF. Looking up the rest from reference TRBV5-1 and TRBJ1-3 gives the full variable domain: KAGVTQTPRYLIKTRGQQVTLSCSPISGHRSVSWYQQTPGQGLQFLFEYFSETQRNKGNFPGRFSGRQFSNSRSEMNVSTLELGDSALYLCASSLGGQVSGNTIYFGEGSWLTVV.

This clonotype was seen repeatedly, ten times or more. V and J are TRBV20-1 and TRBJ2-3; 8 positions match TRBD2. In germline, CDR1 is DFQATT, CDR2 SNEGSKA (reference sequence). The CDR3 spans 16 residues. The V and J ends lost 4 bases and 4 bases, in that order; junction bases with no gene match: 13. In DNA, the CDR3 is TGCAGTGCTAACAGAGGGTCACTAGCGGCGGCAGATACGCAGTATTTT. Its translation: CSANRGSLAAADTQYF.

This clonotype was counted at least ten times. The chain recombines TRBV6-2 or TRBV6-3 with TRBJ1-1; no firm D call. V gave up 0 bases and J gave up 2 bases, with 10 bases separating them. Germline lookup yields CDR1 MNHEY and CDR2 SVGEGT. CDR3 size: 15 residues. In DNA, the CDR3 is TGTGCCAGCAGTTACTCCCAGATTTTAAACACTGAAGCTTTCTTT. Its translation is CASSYSQILNTEAFF.

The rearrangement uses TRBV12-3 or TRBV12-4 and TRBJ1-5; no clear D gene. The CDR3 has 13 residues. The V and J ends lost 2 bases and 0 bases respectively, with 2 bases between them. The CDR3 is CASSLNSNQPQHF. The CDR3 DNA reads TGTGCCAGCAGTTTAAATAGCAATCAGCCCCAGCATTTT.

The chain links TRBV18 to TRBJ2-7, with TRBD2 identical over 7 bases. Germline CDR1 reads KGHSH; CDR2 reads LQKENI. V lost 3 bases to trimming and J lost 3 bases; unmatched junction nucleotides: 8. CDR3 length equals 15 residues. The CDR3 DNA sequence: TGTGCCAGCTCACCTGGTCGGCGGGAGATCTACGAGCAGTACTTC. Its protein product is CASSPGRREIYEQYF.

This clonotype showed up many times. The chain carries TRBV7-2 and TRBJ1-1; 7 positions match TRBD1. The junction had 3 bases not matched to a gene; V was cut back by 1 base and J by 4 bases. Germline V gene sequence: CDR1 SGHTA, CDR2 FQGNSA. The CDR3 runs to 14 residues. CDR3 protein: CASSLDRGTTEAFF. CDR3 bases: TGTGCCAGCAGCTTAGACAGGGGTACCACTGAAGCTTTCTTT.

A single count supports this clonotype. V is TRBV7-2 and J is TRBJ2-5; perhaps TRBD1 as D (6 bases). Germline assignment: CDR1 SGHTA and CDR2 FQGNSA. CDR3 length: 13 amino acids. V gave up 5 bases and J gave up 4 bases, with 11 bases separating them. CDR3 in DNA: TGTGCCAGCAGCGAACAGGGTGGAGAGACCCAGTACTTC. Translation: CASSEQGGETQYF.

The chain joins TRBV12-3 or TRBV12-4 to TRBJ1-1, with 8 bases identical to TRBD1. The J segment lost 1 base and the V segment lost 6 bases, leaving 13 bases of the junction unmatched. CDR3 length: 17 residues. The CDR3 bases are TGTGCCAGCAGCCCCTCCCGCGGGACAGGAGCGAACACTGAAGCTTTCTTT. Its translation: CASSPSRGTGANTEAFF.

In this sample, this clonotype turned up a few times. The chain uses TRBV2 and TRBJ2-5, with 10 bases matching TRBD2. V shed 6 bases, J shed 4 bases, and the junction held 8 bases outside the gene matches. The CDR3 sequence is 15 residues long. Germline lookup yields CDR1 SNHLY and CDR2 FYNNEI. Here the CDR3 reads CASSLLERGGETQYF. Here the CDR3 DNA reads TGTGCCAGCAGCCTACTCGAGCGGGGGGGAGAGACCCAGTACTTC.

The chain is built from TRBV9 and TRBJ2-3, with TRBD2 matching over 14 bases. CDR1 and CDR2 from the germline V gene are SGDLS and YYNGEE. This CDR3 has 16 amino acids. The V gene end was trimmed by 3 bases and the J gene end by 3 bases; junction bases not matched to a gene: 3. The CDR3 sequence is CASSGLAGGPTDTQYF. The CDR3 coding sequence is TGTGCCAGCAGCGGACTAGCGGGGGGGCCGACAGATACGCAGTATTTT.

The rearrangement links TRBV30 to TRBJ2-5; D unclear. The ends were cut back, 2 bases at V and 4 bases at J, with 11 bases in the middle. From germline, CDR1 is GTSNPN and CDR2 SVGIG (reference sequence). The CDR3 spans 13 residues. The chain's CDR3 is CAWSWGSRETQYF. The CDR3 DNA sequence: TGTGCCTGGAGTTGGGGTTCGCGAGAGACCCAGTACTTC.

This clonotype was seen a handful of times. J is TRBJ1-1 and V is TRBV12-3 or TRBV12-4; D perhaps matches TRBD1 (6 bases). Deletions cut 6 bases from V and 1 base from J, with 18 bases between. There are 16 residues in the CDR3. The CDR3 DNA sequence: TGTGCCAGCAGCCCAGGCAACAGGGCGAGGAACACTGAAGCTTTCTTT. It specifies CASSPGNRARNTEAFF.

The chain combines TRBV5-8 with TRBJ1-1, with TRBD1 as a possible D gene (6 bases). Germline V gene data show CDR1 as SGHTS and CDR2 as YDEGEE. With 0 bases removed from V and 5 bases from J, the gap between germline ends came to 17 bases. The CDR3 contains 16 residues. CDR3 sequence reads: CASSLADDRQVTEAFF. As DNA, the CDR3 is TGTGCCAGCAGCTTGGCGGATGACAGACAGGTTACTGAAGCTTTCTTT.

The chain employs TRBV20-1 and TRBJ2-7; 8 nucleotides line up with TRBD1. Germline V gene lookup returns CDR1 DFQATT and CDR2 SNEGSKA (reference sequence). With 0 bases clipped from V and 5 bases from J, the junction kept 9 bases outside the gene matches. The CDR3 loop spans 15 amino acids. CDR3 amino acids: CSARDPGTGPHEQYF. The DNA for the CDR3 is TGCAGTGCTAGAGACCCCGGGACAGGCCCCCACGAGCAGTACTTC.

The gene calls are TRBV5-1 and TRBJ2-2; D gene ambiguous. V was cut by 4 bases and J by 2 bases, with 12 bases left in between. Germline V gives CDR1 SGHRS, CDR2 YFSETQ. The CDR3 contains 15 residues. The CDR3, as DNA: TGCGCCAGCAGCCTTAAGGAGTATAACACCGGGGAGCTGTTTTTT. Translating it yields CASSLKEYNTGELFF. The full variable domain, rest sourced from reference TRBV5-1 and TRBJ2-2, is KAGVTQTPRYLIKTRGQQVTLSCSPISGHRSVSWYQQTPGQGLQFLFEYFSETQRNKGNFPGRFSGRQFSNSRSEMNVSTLELGDSALYLCASSLKEYNTGELFFGEGSRLTVL.

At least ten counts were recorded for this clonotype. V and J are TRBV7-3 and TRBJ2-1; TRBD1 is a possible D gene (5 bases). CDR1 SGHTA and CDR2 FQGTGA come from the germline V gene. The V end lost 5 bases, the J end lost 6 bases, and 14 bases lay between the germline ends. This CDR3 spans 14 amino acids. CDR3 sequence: CASSKSRVTNEQFF. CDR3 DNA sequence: TGTGCCAGCAGCAAGAGCAGGGTCACCAATGAGCAGTTCTTC.

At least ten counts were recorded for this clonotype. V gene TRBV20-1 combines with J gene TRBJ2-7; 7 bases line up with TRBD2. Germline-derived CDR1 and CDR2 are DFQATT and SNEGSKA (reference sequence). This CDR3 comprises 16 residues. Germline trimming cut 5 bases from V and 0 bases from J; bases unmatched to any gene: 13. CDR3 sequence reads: CSAPWGGRGSSYEQYF. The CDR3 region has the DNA TGCAGTGCTCCCTGGGGGGGACGTGGAAGCTCCTACGAGCAGTACTTC.

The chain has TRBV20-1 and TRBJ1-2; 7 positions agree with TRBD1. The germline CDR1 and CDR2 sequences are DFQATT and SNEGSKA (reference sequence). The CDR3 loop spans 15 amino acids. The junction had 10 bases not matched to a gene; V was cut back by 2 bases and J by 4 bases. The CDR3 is CSARRQGRVGYGYTF. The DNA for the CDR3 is TGCAGTGCTAGACGACAGGGTAGGGTCGGCTATGGCTACACCTTC.

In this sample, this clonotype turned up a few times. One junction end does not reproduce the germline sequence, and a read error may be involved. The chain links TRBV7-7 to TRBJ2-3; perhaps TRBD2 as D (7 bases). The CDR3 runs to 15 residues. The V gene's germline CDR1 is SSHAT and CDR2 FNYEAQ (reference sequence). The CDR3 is CASSLRGGSTDTQYF. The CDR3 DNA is TGTGCTAGCAGCTTAAGGGGGGGGTCCACAGATACGCAGTATTTT.